Listed below are T cell receptor beta chains from one sample, sequenced in a study of control samples from healthy donors and cancer patients. The protocol was immunoSEQ multiplex PCR, while the TCRdb copy is restricted to in-frame clones and leaves out a portion. The sample has just under 80,000 clones, 70% to 90% seen once. Sequencing was performed on PBMCs. The receptors come from a woman aged 55-70 years with head and neck cancer. CDR3s include the opening cysteine and the closing phenylalanine or tryptophan. The D gene is left open where the match is weak. Clone sizes are given selectively: once, few, many, or a class where the clone is expanded.

size: .; V: TRBV27; D: TRBD1; J: TRBJ2-1; DNA: TGTGCCAGCAGGATCTTCGAGGGGGCGCGGTCGGAGTTCTTC; CDR3: CASRIFEGARSEFF
size: .; V: TRBV12-3/TRBV12-4; D: .; J: TRBJ2-7; DNA: TGTGCCAGCAGTTTACTCGCTTCGTACGAGCAGTACTTC; CDR3: CASSLLASYEQYF
size: .; V: TRBV28; D: .; J: TRBJ2-7; DNA: TGTGCCAGCAGTTTAAGGGGGGGGGAGCAGTACTTC; CDR3: CASSLRGGEQYF
size: .; V: TRBV18; D: .; J: TRBJ2-5; DNA: TGTGCCAGCTCAGGAGGGATCCAAGAGACCCAGTACTTC; CDR3: CASSGGIQETQYF
size: .; V: TRBV9; D: .; J: TRBJ2-7; DNA: TGTGCCAGCAGCGTATCAGGGGACACCTACGAGCAGTACTTC; CDR3: CASSVSGDTYEQYF
size: .; V: TRBV29-1; D: .; J: TRBJ2-7; DNA: TGCAGCGTTGCGTCACCCGAGCAGTACTTC; CDR3: CSVASPEQYF
size: .; V: TRBV9; D: .; J: TRBJ2-3; DNA: TGTGCCAGCAGCGTCGAAGGGAACACAGATACGCAGTATTTT; CDR3: CASSVEGNTDTQYF
size: few; V: TRBV3-1/TRBV3-2; D: .; J: TRBJ2-1; DNA: TGTGCCAGCAGCCAAGTGTCGCGGGAATACAATGAGCAGTTCTTC; CDR3: CASSQVSREYNEQFF
size: .; V: TRBV12-3/TRBV12-4; D: .; J: TRBJ1-5; DNA: TGTGCCAGCAGTTTGGGCGGGGATCAGCCCCAGCATTTT; CDR3: CASSLGGDQPQHF
size: once; V: TRBV6-1; D: .; J: TRBJ2-1; DNA: TGTGCCAGCAGTGAAGCCACTGCAGCGCCCAATGAGCAGTTCTTC; CDR3: CASSEATAAPNEQFF
size: .; V: TRBV5-1; D: .; J: TRBJ2-1; DNA: TGCGCCAGCAGCTATGACGGCAGCAATGAGCAGTTCTTC; CDR3: CASSYDGSNEQFF
size: few; V: TRBV29-1; D: TRBD1; J: TRBJ2-7; DNA: TGCAGCGTAACCCCCACCGGGACAGGGACTTCCGAGCAGTACTTC; CDR3: CSVTPTGTGTSEQYF
size: .; V: TRBV15; D: TRBD2; J: TRBJ2-5; DNA: TGTGCCACCAGCAGAGAGGGAACACTAGCGGGTGTAGAGACCCAGTACTTC; CDR3: CATSREGTLAGVETQYF
size: .; V: TRBV18; D: .; J: TRBJ2-1; DNA: TGTGCCAGCTCACCTCTCCCCGTGGGGTACAATGAGCAGTTCTTC; CDR3: CASSPLPVGYNEQFF
size: .; V: TRBV30; D: TRBD1; J: TRBJ1-6; DNA: TGTGCCTGGAGTAAACAGGGGGCCTTCTATAATTCACCCCTCCACTTT; CDR3: CAWSKQGAFYNSPLHF
size: .; V: TRBV7-8; D: .; J: TRBJ2-5; DNA: TGTGCCAGCAGCTTGTCTGAGGGGAGACCAGAGACCCAGTACTTC; CDR3: CASSLSEGRPETQYF
size: .; V: TRBV7-2; D: TRBD2; J: TRBJ2-1; DNA: TGTGCCAGCAGCTTTAGCGGGCTTTACAATGAGCAGTTCTTC; CDR3: CASSFSGLYNEQFF
size: .; V: TRBV12-3/TRBV12-4; D: .; J: TRBJ1-5; DNA: TGTGCCAGCAGTCTGGGATCAGCGGCCCAGCATTTT; CDR3: CASSLGSAAQHF
size: .; V: TRBV11-3; D: .; J: TRBJ1-5; DNA: TGTGCCAGCAGACCCCAGGCGACCCGCAATCAGCCCCAGCATTTT; CDR3: CASRPQATRNQPQHF
size: .; V: TRBV28; D: .; J: TRBJ1-2; DNA: TGTGCCAGCAGTTTACGGACATTGTGGGAAAGCTACACCTTC; CDR3: CASSLRTLWESYTF
size: .; V: TRBV27; D: .; J: TRBJ1-5; DNA: TGTGCCAGCAGTGGGGGACGGGACCAGCATTTT; CDR3: CASSGGRDQHF
size: .; V: TRBV7-8; D: .; J: TRBJ2-2; DNA: TGTGCCAGCAGGCCCCCTCAGACGAACACCGGGGAGCTGTTTTTT; CDR3: CASRPPQTNTGELFF
size: .; V: TRBV3-1/TRBV3-2; D: .; J: TRBJ1-1; DNA: TGTGCCAGCAGCGAAGGACAGTCTCGGGCTTTCTTT; CDR3: CASSEGQSRAFF
size: once; V: TRBV29-1; D: TRBD1; J: TRBJ2-7; DNA: TGCAGCGTGGCCGGGACAGCCCCCTACGAGCAGTACTTC; CDR3: CSVAGTAPYEQYF
size: .; V: TRBV5-6; D: TRBD2; J: TRBJ2-1; DNA: TGTGCCAGCAGCTGGGGACTACATTGGGTTGTGGATGAGCAGTTCTTC; CDR3: CASSWGLHWVVDEQFF
size: .; V: TRBV4-1; D: .; J: TRBJ2-7; DNA: TGCGCCAGCAGCCAAGAAATTTCGGAGATTGGGGCCTACGAGCAGTACTTC; CDR3: CASSQEISEIGAYEQYF
size: once; V: TRBV2; D: .; J: TRBJ1-1; DNA: TGTGCCAGCAGTGACTCGGGCCACGTGACTGAAGCTTTCTTT; CDR3: CASSDSGHVTEAFF
size: .; V: TRBV5-1; D: .; J: TRBJ1-5; DNA: TGCGCCAGCAGCTCGCTGGGGGGGTCGTCGCCCCAGCATTTT; CDR3: CASSSLGGSSPQHF
size: .; V: TRBV7-6; D: .; J: TRBJ2-1; DNA: TGTGCCAGCAGCCGAGAAAGGTCCTCCTCGAAGACCAATGAGCAGTTCTTC; CDR3: CASSRERSSSKTNEQFF
size: .; V: TRBV27; D: TRBD2; J: TRBJ2-7; DNA: TGTGCCAGCAGTTCCCTCACTAGCGGGAGTTACGAGCAGTACTTC; CDR3: CASSSLTSGSYEQYF
size: .; V: TRBV7-9; D: TRBD2; J: TRBJ2-7; DNA: TGTGCCAGCAGCCCATGGACTAGCGGGAGAGTTCTCTTGGGCGAGCAGTACTTC; CDR3: CASSPWTSGRVLLGEQYF
size: .; V: TRBV7-2; D: .; J: TRBJ1-4; DNA: TGTGCCAGCAGCCGCCTACCAGGGGAAAAACTGTTTTTT; CDR3: CASSRLPGEKLFF
size: .; V: TRBV6-1; D: .; J: TRBJ2-2; DNA: TGTGCCAGCAGTGAAGGGCAGGGATTCACCGGGGAGCTGTTTTTT; CDR3: CASSEGQGFTGELFF
size: .; V: TRBV11-3; D: .; J: TRBJ2-1; DNA: TGTGCCAGCAGCTTGGGCTGGGGTGTGGGCAATGAGCAGTTCTTC; CDR3: CASSLGWGVGNEQFF
size: .; V: TRBV28; D: .; J: TRBJ1-6; DNA: TGTGCCAGCAGTAGAAAACCGGGTCTTAATTCACCCCTCCACTTT; CDR3: CASSRKPGLNSPLHF
size: .; V: TRBV29-1; D: TRBD1; J: TRBJ2-7; DNA: TGCAGCGTTTCCAGTTGGGACAGAACCTACGAGCAGTACTTC; CDR3: CSVSSWDRTYEQYF
size: .; V: TRBV9; D: .; J: TRBJ2-1; DNA: TGTGCCAGCAGCGTAGATCCAGGGCGATCCTACAATGAGCAGTTCTTC; CDR3: CASSVDPGRSYNEQFF
size: once; V: TRBV19; D: TRBD2; J: TRBJ2-3; DNA: TGTGCCAGTAGGAGCCCCCGGCGAGCGGGAAGCACAGATACGCAGTATTTT; CDR3: CASRSPRRAGSTDTQYF
size: .; V: TRBV5-4; D: TRBD1; J: TRBJ1-1; DNA: TGTGCCAGCAGCCCCCCGGGACAGGGGAACACTGAAGCTTTCTTT; CDR3: CASSPPGQGNTEAFF
size: .; V: TRBV5-1; D: TRBD2; J: TRBJ2-3; DNA: TGCGCCAGCAGCTCGGGACTAGCGGGACTACCCACAGATACGCAGTATTTT; CDR3: CASSSGLAGLPTDTQYF
size: .; V: TRBV19; D: .; J: TRBJ1-2; DNA: TGTGCCAGTAGTAAGGGCGGAACCTATGGCTACACCTTC; CDR3: CASSKGGTYGYTF
size: .; V: TRBV7-2; D: TRBD2; J: TRBJ2-3; DNA: TGTGCCAGCGGCCTAGCGGGAGGGCCAGGTGATACGCAGTATTTT; CDR3: CASGLAGGPGDTQYF
size: once; V: TRBV28; D: TRBD1; J: TRBJ2-4; DNA: TGTGCCAGCAGTTTCCAACCTCCGGGACAGGCTGACAAAAACATTCAGTACTTC; CDR3: CASSFQPPGQADKNIQYF
size: .; V: TRBV11-3; D: TRBD2; J: TRBJ2-1; DNA: TGTGCCAGCAGCTTTGGAGTAGCGGGAGACAATGAGCAGTTCTTC; CDR3: CASSFGVAGDNEQFF